The 31 T cell receptor beta chains below all came from one sample that was sequenced in a study of blood T cells in healthy people across ages. A second PCR of 7 to 11 cycles used a sample-barcoded 5' primer and a J-beta primer mix. TCRdb analysed the 5' RACE reads with MiXCR anew, one entry per CDR3 protein. There are almost 1 million distinct CDR3 sequences in the sample; around 54% occur only once, and roughly a fifth lies in the top ten. The sequencing input was blood. These receptors were taken from a woman aged 55-69 years in good health.

The chain carries TRBV9 and TRBJ2-5; possibly TRBD1 for D (6 bases). The germline V gene encodes CDR1 SGDLS and CDR2 YYNGEE. The CDR3 is 14 amino acids. The V end was cut by 4 bases, the J end by 5 bases, with 15 bases between. The CDR3 DNA follows: TGTGCCAGCAGCCCCCAGGGGCATTCGGAGACCCAGTACTTC. Protein sequence: CASSPQGHSETQYF.

J is TRBJ2-3 and V is TRBV12-3 or TRBV12-4; possible D gene TRBD2, 5 bases. V gave up 6 bases and J gave up 0 bases, with 10 bases separating them. The CDR3 is made up of 14 amino acids. This CDR3 reads CASRWTASTDTQYF. The CDR3 DNA reads as TGTGCCAGCAGGTGGACTGCTAGCACAGATACGCAGTATTTT.

A single count supports this clonotype. This sequence joins TRBV5-1 and TRBJ1-4; D may be TRBD1 (6 bases). Germline V CDR1 and CDR2: SGHRS, YFSETQ. Between the trimmed V and J ends, which lost 1 base and 5 bases, there was a span of 15 bases. The CDR3 runs to 16 residues. The CDR3 coding sequence is TGCGCCAGCAGCTTGTATCGTCCAGGGGAAAATGAAAAACTGTTTTTT. Translation gives CASSLYRPGENEKLFF.

This rearrangement joins TRBV28 to TRBJ2-5; 7 bases line up with TRBD2. V lost 3 bases, J lost 4 bases, and 14 bases stayed unmatched. Per germline, CDR1 MDHEN and CDR2 SYDVKM. This CDR3 has 17 amino acids. This CDR3 reads CASSFVAGARLLETQYF. CDR3 nucleotides: TGTGCCAGCAGTTTCGTAGCGGGCGCCCGGCTTTTAGAGACCCAGTACTTC.

The chain recombines TRBV28 with TRBJ2-3; D not resolved. V was trimmed by 1 base and J by 0 bases, leaving 5 bases between them. Germline CDR1 and CDR2: MDHEN and SYDVKM. The CDR3 spans 14 residues. CDR3 sequence: CASSLSPSTDTQYF. The DNA of the CDR3 is TGTGCCAGCAGTTTATCCCCTAGCACAGATACGCAGTATTTT.

The CDR3 DNA follows: TGTGCCAGCAGCCCTAGACTAGCGGGAACGACCGAGACCCAGTACTTC. It encodes CASSPRLAGTTETQYF. This chain links TRBV7-9 with TRBJ2-5; 11 bases match TRBD2. V shed 5 bases, J shed 5 bases, and the junction held 10 bases outside the gene matches. The CDR3 extends over 16 amino acids. CDR1 is SEHNR and CDR2 is FQNEAQ in the germline V gene (reference sequence).

J is TRBJ2-7 and V is TRBV28, with D uncertain. The CDR3 is made up of 12 amino acids. Looked up from germline, CDR1 is MDHEN and CDR2 is SYDVKM. V gave up 8 bases and J gave up 7 bases, with 15 bases separating them. In DNA form, the CDR3 reads TGTGCCAGCCGGAGCTCCTACGAGGAGCAGTACTTC. Protein: CASRSSYEEQYF.

The V and J genes are TRBV10-3 and TRBJ2-7; tentative D call: TRBD2 (6 bases). The better agreement between TRBJ2-1 and the DNA end casts doubt on the J call. Looked up from germline, CDR1 is ENHRY and CDR2 is SYGVKD. This CDR3 contains 14 residues. CDR3 amino acids: CAILRDSSSYEQFF. For the CDR3, the DNA is TGTGCCATACTCCGGGACTCGAGCTCCTACGAGCAGTTCTTC.

This clonotype was detected a few times. The chain links TRBV5-1 to TRBJ2-3; TRBD2 agrees at 7 bases. The CDR3 loop spans 19 amino acids. V was clipped by 0 bases and J by 5 bases; unmatched bases: 18. Germline assignment: CDR1 SGHRS and CDR2 YFSETQ. The CDR3 region is CASSLAGLWWRESKDTQYF. CDR3 in DNA: TGCGCCAGCAGCTTGGCCGGGCTTTGGTGGCGGGAGTCAAAAGATACGCAGTATTTT.

In its sample, this clonotype was seen a few times. This chain connects TRBV28 to TRBJ2-7; 7 nucleotides agree with TRBD2. Germline trimming cut 8 bases from V and 3 bases from J; bases unmatched to any gene: 13. Germline assignment: CDR1 MDHEN and CDR2 SYDVKM. CDR3 length: 15 amino acids. The CDR3, as DNA: TGTGCCAGCGAGTCGTCAAGACTAGCTCTCTACGAGCAGTACTTC. The encoded protein is CASESSRLALYEQYF.

The chain joins TRBV29-1 to TRBJ2-4, with TRBD1 matching over 8 bases. With 6 bases clipped from V and 7 bases from J, the junction kept 8 bases outside the gene matches. CDR3 length equals 13 residues. From germline, CDR1 is SQVTM and CDR2 ANQGSEA. CDR3 protein: CSVSPGGVNIQYF. The CDR3 nucleotides are TGCAGCGTCTCCCCAGGGGGCGTGAACATTCAGTACTTC.

V usage is TRBV24-1 and J usage is TRBJ2-7, with TRBD1 matching 9 bases. Germline V gives CDR1 KGHDR, CDR2 SFDVKD. With V trimmed by 6 bases and J by 5 bases, 7 bases remained unmatched. The CDR3 extends over 14 amino acids. CDR3 sequence (DNA): TGTGCCACCAGTACCGAGGGACAGGGAAACGAGCAGTACTTC. Translated: CATSTEGQGNEQYF.

V and J are TRBV10-3 and TRBJ2-1; 8 bases are a match to TRBD2. The V gene end was trimmed by 2 bases and the J gene end by 4 bases; junction bases not matched to a gene: 7. In germline, CDR1 is ENHRY, CDR2 SYGVKD. The CDR3 is 16 amino acids. The CDR3 spells CAISERTSPPYNEQFF. The CDR3 region has the DNA TGTGCCATCAGTGAGAGGACTAGCCCACCTTACAATGAGCAGTTCTTC.

V is TRBV5-6 and J is TRBJ2-7; TRBD1 might be the D (7 bases). CDR1 is SGHDT, CDR2 YYEEEE, per germline. This CDR3 region has 14 residues. Trimming pared 4 bases from V and 5 bases from J, leaving 16 bases between. The CDR3 here is CASSPGDRINEQYF. CDR3 in DNA: TGTGCCAGCAGCCCGGGGGACAGAATAAACGAGCAGTACTTC.

A few counts support this clonotype. The chain uses TRBV29-1 and TRBJ2-3, with TRBD2 matching 8 bases. CDR1 is SQVTM and CDR2 is ANQGSEA in the germline V gene. V lost 7 bases to trimming and J lost 7 bases; unmatched junction nucleotides: 13. This CDR3 spans 14 amino acids. The CDR3 here is CSARAGDLSNTQYF. CDR3 DNA: TGCAGCGCGAGAGCGGGAGACCTTTCAAATACGCAGTATTTT.

The rearrangement joins TRBV6-5 to TRBJ1-2; D might be TRBD1 (6 bases). The germline V gene has CDR1 MNHEY and CDR2 SVGAGI. CDR3 length: 15 amino acids. Trimming stripped 6 bases from V and 4 bases from J, with 18 bases between. This CDR3 is CASSRQQGGVYGYTF. In nucleotides, the CDR3 is TGTGCCAGCAGCCGCCAACAGGGAGGTGTCTATGGCTACACCTTC.

The chain links TRBV20-1 to TRBJ2-1; tentatively, D is TRBD2 (6 bases). With 0 bases removed from V and 13 bases from J, the gap between germline ends came to 19 bases. CDR1 is DFQATT, CDR2 SNEGSKA, per germline (reference sequence). This CDR3 spans 14 amino acids. The DNA for the CDR3 is TGCAGTGCTAGAGATTTAGCGGTCCTAGAGACCCAGTTCTTC. As protein: CSARDLAVLETQFF.

The chain combines TRBV20-1 with TRBJ2-3; D may be TRBD1 or TRBD2 (5 bases each). The CDR3 runs to 15 residues. Trimming took off 5 bases at V and 5 bases at J, with 20 bases between the two ends. The V gene's germline CDR1 is DFQATT and CDR2 SNEGSKA (reference sequence). Here the CDR3 DNA reads TGCAGTGCTCACCCCGAGCGAGGGGCCGAAGATACGCAGTATTTT. Translated, it gives CSAHPERGAEDTQYF.

This clonotype was counted between two and nine times. Compared with germline, one end of the junction differs, possibly owing to a read error. The chain carries TRBV7-2 and TRBJ2-3; TRBD2 aligns across 10 bases. Germline lookup yields CDR1 SGHTA and CDR2 FQGNSA. CDR3 length equals 15 residues. Here the CDR3 DNA reads TGCGCCAGCAGCTTGGTTCTAGCGGGAGCAGATACGCAGTATTTT. Encoded protein: CASSLVLAGADTQYF.

This clonotype has a handful of counts. V and J are TRBV7-2 and TRBJ2-7, with D tentatively TRBD1 (6 bases). The germline CDR1 and CDR2 sequences are SGHTA and FQGNSA. Trimming took 4 bases from V and 3 from J, leaving 16 bases between them. This CDR3 has 15 residues. The CDR3: CASSSRSGTLYEQYF. CDR3 in DNA: TGTGCCAGCAGCTCCCGCTCCGGGACACTCTACGAGCAGTACTTC.

This clonotype has ten or more counts. The V and J genes are TRBV10-3 and TRBJ2-7, with a tentative D call TRBD2 (5 bases). Germline lookup yields CDR1 ENHRY and CDR2 SYGVKD. This CDR3 comprises 12 residues. V lost 5 bases and J 7 bases, leaving 12 bases between the germline ends. This CDR3 reads CAISRGAGEQYF. The CDR3 nucleotides read TGTGCCATCAGTCGGGGAGCTGGGGAGCAGTACTTC.

The chain couples TRBV5-1 to TRBJ1-2; D ambiguous. V lost 4 bases and J 4 bases, leaving 14 bases between the germline ends. This CDR3 comprises 14 residues. The germline V gene encodes CDR1 SGHRS and CDR2 YFSETQ. The CDR3 DNA reads TGCGCCAGCAGCCCCTGGAGCGGCCCCTATGGCTACACCTTC. Residues: CASSPWSGPYGYTF. Full variable domain (outside the CDR3, taken from reference TRBV5-1 and TRBJ1-2): KAGVTQTPRYLIKTRGQQVTLSCSPISGHRSVSWYQQTPGQGLQFLFEYFSETQRNKGNFPGRFSGRQFSNSRSEMNVSTLELGDSALYLCASSPWSGPYGYTFGSGTRLTVV.

This clonotype was counted between two and nine times. The CDR3 sequence: CSALRSGLSYEQYF. CDR3 nucleotide sequence: TGCAGTGCCCTCCGTAGCGGGCTTTCCTACGAGCAGTACTTC. The chain is built from TRBV20-1 and TRBJ2-7; 7 positions agree with TRBD2. The CDR3 is 14 residues long. V shed 6 bases and J 1 base; nucleotides not matched to a gene: 9. From germline, CDR1 is DFQATT and CDR2 SNEGSKA (reference sequence).

The rearrangement links TRBV4-1 to TRBJ1-4, with D possibly TRBD1 on 5 matching bases. The CDR3 consists of 15 residues. The germline CDR1 and CDR2 sequences are MGHRA and YSYEKL. V lost 1 base and J lost 8, with 14 bases in between. The CDR3 spells CASSQVGGIGEKLFF. The DNA for the CDR3 is TGCGCCAGCAGCCAAGTTGGGGGAATAGGAGAAAAACTGTTTTTT.

This clonotype was detected only a few times. The chain links TRBV25-1 to TRBJ2-3; 8 bases align to TRBD2. The CDR3 is 14 amino acids. Germline V gene data show CDR1 as MGHDK and CDR2 as SYGVNS. Trimming took 4 bases from V and 5 from J; bases not matched to a gene: 5. In DNA form, the CDR3 reads TGTGCCAGCAGTGCAGCGGGAGTGAAAGATACGCAGTATTTT. Translated, it gives CASSAAGVKDTQYF.

This clonotype was seen repeatedly, ten times or more. The V and J genes are TRBV5-1 and TRBJ2-6, with D unresolved. The CDR3 has 15 amino acids. Per germline, CDR1 SGHRS and CDR2 YFSETQ. Trimming left V 1 base short and J 1 base short, with 6 bases between. In nucleotides, the CDR3 is TGCGCCAGCAGCTTGTCCGTGTCTGGGGCCAACGTCCTGACTTTC. Amino acids: CASSLSVSGANVLTF. Complete variable domain (other parts from reference TRBV5-1 and TRBJ2-6): KAGVTQTPRYLIKTRGQQVTLSCSPISGHRSVSWYQQTPGQGLQFLFEYFSETQRNKGNFPGRFSGRQFSNSRSEMNVSTLELGDSALYLCASSLSVSGANVLTFGAGSRLTVL.

This clonotype was recorded a few times. J is TRBJ2-1 and V is TRBV7-2; D gene uncertain. Trimming pared 3 bases from V and 6 bases from J, leaving 6 bases between. The CDR3 spans 12 residues. The germline CDR1 and CDR2 sequences are SGHTA and FQGNSA. The chain's CDR3 is CASSFRANEQFF. The CDR3 region has the DNA TGTGCCAGCAGCTTTAGGGCCAATGAGCAGTTCTTC.

The chain is built from TRBV6-5 and TRBJ1-2; perhaps TRBD1 as D (6 bases). The CDR3 loop spans 15 amino acids. V was cut by 4 bases and J by 2 bases, with 14 bases left in between. The germline V gene has CDR1 MNHEY and CDR2 SVGAGI. CDR3 residues: CASSSLDSFNYGYTF. The DNA for the CDR3 is TGTGCCAGCAGTTCCCTGGACAGTTTCAACTATGGCTACACCTTC.

This clonotype has just a few counts. V is TRBV3-1 and J is TRBJ2-3, with 14 bases identical to TRBD2. Germline lookup yields CDR1 LGHDT and CDR2 YNNKEL (reference sequence). The CDR3 has 17 amino acids. Trimming removed 4 bases from V and 5 bases from J; junction bases left unmatched: 8. This CDR3 reads CASSPGLAGGMVDTQYF. In DNA form, the CDR3 reads TGTGCCAGCAGCCCTGGACTAGCGGGAGGAATGGTAGATACGCAGTATTTT.

The chain carries TRBV20-1 and TRBJ2-1; tentative D call: TRBD1 (6 bases). This CDR3 contains 14 residues. Germline V CDR1 and CDR2: DFQATT, SNEGSKA (reference sequence). The ends were cut back, 5 bases at V and 14 bases at J, with 25 bases in the middle. CDR3 amino acids: CSALRRQEHYNEFF. CDR3 DNA: TGCAGTGCTCTTCGCCGACAGGAACATTACAATGAGTTCTTC.

This chain connects TRBV2 to TRBJ2-1; 10 bases match TRBD2. Germline CDR1 reads SNHLY; CDR2 reads FYNNEI. The length of the CDR3 is 15 residues. V trimming: 6 bases; J trimming: 0 bases; junction bases outside the gene matches: 2. CDR3 sequence (DNA): TGTGCCAGCAGAGCTAGCGGGAGCTCCTACAATGAGCAGTTCTTC. Translation gives CASRASGSSYNEQFF.